Listed here is a single T cell receptor beta chain. Its antigen is not identified. The sample comes from a study of T cells expressing NK-cell markers. At the level of the study: All TCR beta repertoires analysed originated from sorted CD3+CD56+NKG2C+, CD3+CD56+NKG2C- and CD3+CD56-NKG2C+ T cells. Whole-study results and caveats: Each of about six donors carried dominant NKG2C+ clonotypes accounting for about 1.0-7.0% of CD8+ T cells.

Each CDR3 protein gets one entry in TCRdb, which reprocessed the 5' RACE reads and gives no DNA. The listing records roughly 280,000 distinct CDR3 sequences. This CDR3 comprises 12 residues. Germline CDR1 reads DFQATT; CDR2 reads SNEGSKA (reference sequence). The receptor comes from a man between 18 and 35 years old in good health. The sequencing sample was made of blood T cells: a sorted CD56 or NKG2C T cell subset, CD4+ or CD8+ T cells, or bulk PBMC T cells (not recorded which). The V call is TRBV20-1, the J call TRBJ1-1; the D gene TCRdb calls, TRBD1, cannot be checked with no DNA. CDR3 sequence reads: CSAYRGHTEAFF.